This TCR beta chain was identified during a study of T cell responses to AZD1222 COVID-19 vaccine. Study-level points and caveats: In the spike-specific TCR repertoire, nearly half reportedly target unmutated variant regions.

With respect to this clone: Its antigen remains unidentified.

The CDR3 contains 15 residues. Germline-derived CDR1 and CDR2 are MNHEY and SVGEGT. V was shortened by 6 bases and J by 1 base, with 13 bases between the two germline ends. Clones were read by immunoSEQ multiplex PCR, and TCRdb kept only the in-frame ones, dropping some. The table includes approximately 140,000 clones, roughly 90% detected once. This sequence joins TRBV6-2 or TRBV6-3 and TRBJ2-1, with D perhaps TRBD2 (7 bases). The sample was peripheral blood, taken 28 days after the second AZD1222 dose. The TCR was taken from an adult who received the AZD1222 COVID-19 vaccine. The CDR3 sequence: CASSGAGTSYNEQFF. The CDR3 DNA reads TGTGCCAGCAGCGGAGCGGGGACATCCTACAATGAGCAGTTCTTC.